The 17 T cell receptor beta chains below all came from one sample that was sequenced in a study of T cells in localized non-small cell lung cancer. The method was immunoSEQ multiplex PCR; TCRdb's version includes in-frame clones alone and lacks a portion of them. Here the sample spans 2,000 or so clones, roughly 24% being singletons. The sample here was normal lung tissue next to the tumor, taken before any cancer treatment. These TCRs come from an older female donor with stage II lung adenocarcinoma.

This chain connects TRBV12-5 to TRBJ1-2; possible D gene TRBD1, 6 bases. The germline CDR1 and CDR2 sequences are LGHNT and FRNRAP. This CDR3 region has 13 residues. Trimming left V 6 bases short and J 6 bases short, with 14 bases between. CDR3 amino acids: CASGSGGFDGYTF. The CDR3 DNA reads TGTGCTAGTGGCTCCGGGGGCTTTGATGGCTACACCTTC.

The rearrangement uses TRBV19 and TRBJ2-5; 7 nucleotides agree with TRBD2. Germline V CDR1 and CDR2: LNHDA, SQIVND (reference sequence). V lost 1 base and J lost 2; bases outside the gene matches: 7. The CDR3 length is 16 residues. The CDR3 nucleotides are TGTGCCAGTAGTATAGGGGTAGGGAGGGGTCAAGAGACCCAGTACTTC. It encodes CASSIGVGRGQETQYF.

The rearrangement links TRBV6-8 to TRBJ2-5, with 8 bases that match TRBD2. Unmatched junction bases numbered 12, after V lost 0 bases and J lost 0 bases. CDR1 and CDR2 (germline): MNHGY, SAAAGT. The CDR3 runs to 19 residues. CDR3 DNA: TGTGCCAGCAGTTACTCGATAGGAGGTAGCGGGACAAACCAAGAGACCCAGTACTTC. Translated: CASSYSIGGSGTNQETQYF.

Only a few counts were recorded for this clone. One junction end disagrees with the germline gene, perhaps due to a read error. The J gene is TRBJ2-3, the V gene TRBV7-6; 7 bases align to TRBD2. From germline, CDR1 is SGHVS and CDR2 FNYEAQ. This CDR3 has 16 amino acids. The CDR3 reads CASSLALAGVGRTQYF. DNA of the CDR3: TGTGCTAGCAGCTTAGCGCTTGCGGGAGTTGGACGTACGCAGTATTTT.

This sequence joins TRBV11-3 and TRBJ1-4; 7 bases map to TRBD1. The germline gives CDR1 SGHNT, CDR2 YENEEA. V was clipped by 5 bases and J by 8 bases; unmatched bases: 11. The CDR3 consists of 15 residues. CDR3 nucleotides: TGTGCCAGCAGCCCTAGACAGGGAGGGCCAGAAAAACTGTTTTTT. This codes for CASSPRQGGPEKLFF. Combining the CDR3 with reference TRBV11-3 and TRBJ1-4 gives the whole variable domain EAGVVQSPRYKIIEKKQPVAFWCNPISGHNTLYWYLQNLGQGPELLIRYENEEAVDDSQLPKDRFSAERLKGVDSTLKIQPAELGDSAVYLCASSPRQGGPEKLFFGSGTQLSVL.

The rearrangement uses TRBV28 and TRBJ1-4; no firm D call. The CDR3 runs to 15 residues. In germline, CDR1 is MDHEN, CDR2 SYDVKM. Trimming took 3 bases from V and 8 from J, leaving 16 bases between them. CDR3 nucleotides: TGTGCCAGCAGTTTCTCCCACCCTCGGAGGGAAAAACTGTTTTTT. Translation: CASSFSHPRREKLFF.

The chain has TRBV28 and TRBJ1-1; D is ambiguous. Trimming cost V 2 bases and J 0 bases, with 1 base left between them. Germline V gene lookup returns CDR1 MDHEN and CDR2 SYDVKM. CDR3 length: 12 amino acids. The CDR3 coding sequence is TGTGCCAGCAGTTTAATGAACACTGAAGCTTTCTTT. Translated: CASSLMNTEAFF.

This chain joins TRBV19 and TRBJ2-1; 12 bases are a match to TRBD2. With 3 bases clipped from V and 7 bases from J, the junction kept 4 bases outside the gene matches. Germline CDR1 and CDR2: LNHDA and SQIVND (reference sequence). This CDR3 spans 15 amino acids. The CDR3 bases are TGTGCCAGTAGTATGACTAGCGGGAGTTTGAATGAGCAGTTCTTC. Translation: CASSMTSGSLNEQFF.

CDR3 sequence: CASSLDQTNTEAFF. The CDR3 DNA is TGCGCCAGCAGCTTGGATCAGACGAACACTGAAGCTTTCTTT. The chain combines TRBV5-1 with TRBJ1-1; D unclear. Trimming left V 0 bases short and J 1 base short, with 7 bases between. The CDR3 consists of 14 residues. Germline lookup yields CDR1 SGHRS and CDR2 YFSETQ.

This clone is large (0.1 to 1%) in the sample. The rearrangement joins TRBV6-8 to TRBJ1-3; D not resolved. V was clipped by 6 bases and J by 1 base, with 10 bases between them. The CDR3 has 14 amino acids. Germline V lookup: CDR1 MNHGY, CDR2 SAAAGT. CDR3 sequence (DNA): TGTGCCAGCAGCCTATATGGGTCTGGAAACACCATATATTTT. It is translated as CASSLYGSGNTIYF.

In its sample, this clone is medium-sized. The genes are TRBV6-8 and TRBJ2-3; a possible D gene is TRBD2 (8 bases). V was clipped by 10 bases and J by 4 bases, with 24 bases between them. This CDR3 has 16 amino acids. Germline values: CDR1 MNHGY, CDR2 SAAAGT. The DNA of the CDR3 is TGTGCCATCAGGGGGAGCGGGGGCTCAACCCCAGATACGCAGTATTTT. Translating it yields CAIRGSGGSTPDTQYF.

The CDR3 is CASRGSGTGLNQPQHF. In DNA form, the CDR3 reads TGTGCCAGCAGGGGCTCCGGGACAGGACTTAATCAGCCCCAGCATTTT. The chain couples TRBV6-8 to TRBJ1-5; 8 nucleotides agree with TRBD1. With 6 bases clipped from V and 4 bases from J, the junction kept 11 bases outside the gene matches. This CDR3 contains 16 residues. Germline V gene lookup returns CDR1 MNHGY and CDR2 SAAAGT.

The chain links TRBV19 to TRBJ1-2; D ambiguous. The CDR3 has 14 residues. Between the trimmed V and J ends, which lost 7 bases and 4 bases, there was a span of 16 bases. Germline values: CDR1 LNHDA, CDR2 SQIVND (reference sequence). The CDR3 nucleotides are TGTGCCAGTATGGGGTGGGCAGGAACCTATGGCTACACCTTC. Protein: CASMGWAGTYGYTF.

The CDR3 DNA reads as TGTGCCAGTAGCCCAGGCTCCTATGGCTACACCTTC. It is translated as CASSPGSYGYTF. V and J are TRBV19 and TRBJ1-2, with unresolved D. The ends were cut back, 6 bases at V and 4 bases at J, with 9 bases in the middle. The CDR3 totals 12 residues. The germline CDR1 and CDR2 sequences are LNHDA and SQIVND (reference sequence).

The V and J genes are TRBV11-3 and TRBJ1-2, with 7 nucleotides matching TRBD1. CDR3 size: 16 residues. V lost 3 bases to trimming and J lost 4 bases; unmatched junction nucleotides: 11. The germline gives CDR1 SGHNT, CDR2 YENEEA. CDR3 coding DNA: TGTGCCAGCAGCTTGGGGGACAGAAGCCGACTCTATGGCTACACCTTC. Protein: CASSLGDRSRLYGYTF.

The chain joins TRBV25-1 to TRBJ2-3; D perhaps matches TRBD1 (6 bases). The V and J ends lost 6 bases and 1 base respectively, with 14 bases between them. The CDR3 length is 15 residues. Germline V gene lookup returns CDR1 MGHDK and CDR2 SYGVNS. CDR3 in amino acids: CASSHRARGTDTQYF. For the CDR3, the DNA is TGTGCCAGCAGCCACAGGGCAAGGGGCACAGATACGCAGTATTTT.

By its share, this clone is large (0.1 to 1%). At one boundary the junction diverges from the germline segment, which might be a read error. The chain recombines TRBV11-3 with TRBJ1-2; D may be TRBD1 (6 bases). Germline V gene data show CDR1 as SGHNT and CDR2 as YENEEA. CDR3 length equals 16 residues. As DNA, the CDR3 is TGTGCCAGCAGCCTAGAGGACAGACGGCTATTGAACGGCTACACCTTC. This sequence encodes CASSLEDRRLLNGYTF.